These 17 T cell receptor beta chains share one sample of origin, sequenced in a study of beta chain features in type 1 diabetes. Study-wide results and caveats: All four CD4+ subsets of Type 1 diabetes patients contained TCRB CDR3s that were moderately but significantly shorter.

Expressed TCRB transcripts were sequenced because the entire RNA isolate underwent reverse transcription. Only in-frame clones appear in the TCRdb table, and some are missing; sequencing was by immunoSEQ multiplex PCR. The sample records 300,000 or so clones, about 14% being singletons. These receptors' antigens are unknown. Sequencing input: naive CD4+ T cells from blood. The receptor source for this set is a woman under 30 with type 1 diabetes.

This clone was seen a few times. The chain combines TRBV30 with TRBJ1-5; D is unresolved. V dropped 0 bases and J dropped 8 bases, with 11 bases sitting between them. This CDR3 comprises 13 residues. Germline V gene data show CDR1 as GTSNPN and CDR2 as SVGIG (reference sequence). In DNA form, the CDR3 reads TGTGCCTGGAGTGTAGGCCCCGGGAAGCCCCAGCATTTT. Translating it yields CAWSVGPGKPQHF.

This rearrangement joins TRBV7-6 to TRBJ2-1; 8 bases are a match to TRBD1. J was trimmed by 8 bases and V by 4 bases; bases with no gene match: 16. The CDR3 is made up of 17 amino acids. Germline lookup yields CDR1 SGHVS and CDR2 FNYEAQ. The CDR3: CASSYRATGTGPHEQFF. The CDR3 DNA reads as TGTGCCAGCAGCTACCGCGCCACCGGGACAGGTCCGCATGAGCAGTTCTTC. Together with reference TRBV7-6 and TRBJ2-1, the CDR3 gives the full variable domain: GAGVSQSPRYKVTKRGQDVALRCDPISGHVSLYWYRQALGQGPEFLTYFNYEAQQDKSGLPNDRFSAERPEGSISTLTIQRTEQRDSAMYRCASSYRATGTGPHEQFFGPGTRLTVL.

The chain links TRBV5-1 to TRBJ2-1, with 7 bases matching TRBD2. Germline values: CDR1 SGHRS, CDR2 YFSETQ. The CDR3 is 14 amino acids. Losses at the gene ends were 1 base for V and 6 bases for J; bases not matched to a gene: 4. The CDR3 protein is CASSLWASGNEQFF. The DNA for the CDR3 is TGCGCCAGCAGCTTGTGGGCTAGCGGCAATGAGCAGTTCTTC. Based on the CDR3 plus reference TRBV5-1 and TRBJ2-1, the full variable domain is KAGVTQTPRYLIKTRGQQVTLSCSPISGHRSVSWYQQTPGQGLQFLFEYFSETQRNKGNFPGRFSGRQFSNSRSEMNVSTLELGDSALYLCASSLWASGNEQFFGPGTRLTVL.

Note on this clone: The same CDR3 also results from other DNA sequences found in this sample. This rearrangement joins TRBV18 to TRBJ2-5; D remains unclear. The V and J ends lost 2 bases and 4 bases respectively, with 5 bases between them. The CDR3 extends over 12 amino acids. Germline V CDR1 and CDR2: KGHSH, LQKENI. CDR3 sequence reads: CASSPGGETQYF. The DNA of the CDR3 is TGTGCCAGCTCACCAGGCGGAGAGACCCAGTACTTC.

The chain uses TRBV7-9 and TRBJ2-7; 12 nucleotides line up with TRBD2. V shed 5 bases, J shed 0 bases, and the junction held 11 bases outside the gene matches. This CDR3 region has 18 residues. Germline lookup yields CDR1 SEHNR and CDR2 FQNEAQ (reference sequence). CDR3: CASSARLAGEPSSYEQYF. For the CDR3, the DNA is TGTGCCAGCAGCGCCAGACTAGCGGGAGAGCCGAGCTCCTACGAGCAGTACTTC.

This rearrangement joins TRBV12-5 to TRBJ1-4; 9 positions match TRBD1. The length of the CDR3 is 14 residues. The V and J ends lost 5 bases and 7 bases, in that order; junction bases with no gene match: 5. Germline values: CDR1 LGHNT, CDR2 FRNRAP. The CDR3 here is CASGPLDRGEKLFF. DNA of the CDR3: TGTGCTAGTGGTCCCCTGGACAGGGGTGAAAAACTGTTTTTT.

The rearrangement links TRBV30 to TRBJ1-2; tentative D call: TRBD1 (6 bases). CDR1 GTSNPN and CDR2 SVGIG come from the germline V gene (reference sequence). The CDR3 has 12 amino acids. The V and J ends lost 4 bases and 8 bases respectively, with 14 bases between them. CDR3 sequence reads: CAWMWGQEGYTF. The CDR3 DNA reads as TGTGCCTGGATGTGGGGGCAGGAAGGCTACACCTTC. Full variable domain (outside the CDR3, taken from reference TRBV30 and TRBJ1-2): SQTIHQWPATLVQPVGSPLSLECTVEGTSNPNLYWYRQAAGRGLQLLFYSVGIGQISSEVPQNLSASRPQDRQFILSSKKLLLSDSGFYLCAWMWGQEGYTFGSGTRLTVV.

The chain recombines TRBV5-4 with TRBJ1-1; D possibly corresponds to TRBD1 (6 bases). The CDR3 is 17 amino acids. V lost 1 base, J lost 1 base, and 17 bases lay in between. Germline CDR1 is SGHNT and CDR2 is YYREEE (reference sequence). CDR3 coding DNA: TGTGCCAGCAGCTTGAAACGGCGGGGGCTAGGGAACACTGAAGCTTTCTTT. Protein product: CASSLKRRGLGNTEAFF.

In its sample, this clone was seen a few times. In DNA form, the CDR3 reads TGTGCCTGGAGGGACAGGTCCGGGGAAAAACTGTTTTTT. Its protein product is CAWRDRSGEKLFF. The chain employs TRBV30 and TRBJ1-4; 7 nucleotides match TRBD1. The V gene end was trimmed by 3 bases and the J gene end by 8 bases; junction bases not matched to a gene: 6. This CDR3 is 13 amino acids long. Germline-derived CDR1 and CDR2 are GTSNPN and SVGIG (reference sequence).

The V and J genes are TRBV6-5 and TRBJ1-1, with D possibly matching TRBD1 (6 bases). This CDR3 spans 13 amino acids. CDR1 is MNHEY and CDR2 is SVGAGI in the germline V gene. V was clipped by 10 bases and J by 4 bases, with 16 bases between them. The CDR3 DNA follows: TGTGCCACCAGACCAGGGGCGTTCACTGAAGCTTTCTTT. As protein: CATRPGAFTEAFF.

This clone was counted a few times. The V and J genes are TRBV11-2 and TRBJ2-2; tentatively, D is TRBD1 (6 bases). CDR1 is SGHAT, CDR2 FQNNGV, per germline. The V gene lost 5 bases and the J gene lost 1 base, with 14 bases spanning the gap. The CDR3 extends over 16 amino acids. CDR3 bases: TGTGCCAGCAGCCCAGGGGACGGATGGAACACCGGGGAGCTGTTTTTT. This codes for CASSPGDGWNTGELFF.

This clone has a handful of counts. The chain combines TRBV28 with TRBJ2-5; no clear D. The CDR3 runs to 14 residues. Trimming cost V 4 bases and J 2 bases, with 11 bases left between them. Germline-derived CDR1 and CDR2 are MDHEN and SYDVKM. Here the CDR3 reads CASSSYRRQETQYF. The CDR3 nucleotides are TGTGCCAGCAGTTCGTACAGAAGACAAGAGACCCAGTACTTC.

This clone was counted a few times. The CDR3 region is CASSYFLGRETQYF. In DNA form, the CDR3 reads TGTGCCAGCAGTTACTTTCTAGGCCGGGAGACCCAGTACTTC. The chain recombines TRBV6-6 with TRBJ2-5; D is undetermined. Trimming removed 1 base from V and 5 bases from J, with 11 bases in between. Per the germline V gene, CDR1 is MNHNY and CDR2 is SVGAGI (reference sequence). The CDR3 has 14 residues.

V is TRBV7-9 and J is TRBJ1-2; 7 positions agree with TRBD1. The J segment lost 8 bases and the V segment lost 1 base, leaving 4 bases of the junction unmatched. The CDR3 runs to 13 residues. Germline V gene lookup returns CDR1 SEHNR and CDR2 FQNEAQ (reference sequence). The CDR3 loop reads CASSLDRGAGYTF. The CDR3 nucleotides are TGTGCCAGCAGCTTAGACAGGGGAGCGGGCTACACCTTC. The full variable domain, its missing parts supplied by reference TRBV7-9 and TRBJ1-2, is DTGVSQNPRHKITKRGQNVTFRCDPISEHNRLYWYRQTLGQGPEFLTYFQNEAQLEKSRLLSDRFSAERPKGSFSTLEIQRTEQGDSAMYLCASSLDRGAGYTFGSGTRLTVV.

The CDR3, as DNA: TGTGCCAGCAGCCCACCGGACAGGGAAGTATACGAGCAGTACGTC. This gives the protein CASSPPDREVYEQYV. The rearrangement uses TRBV6-5 and TRBJ2-7, with 8 nucleotides matching TRBD1. Trimming took 6 bases from V and 4 from J; bases not matched to a gene: 11. This CDR3 spans 15 amino acids. CDR1 and CDR2 from the germline V gene are MNHEY and SVGAGI.

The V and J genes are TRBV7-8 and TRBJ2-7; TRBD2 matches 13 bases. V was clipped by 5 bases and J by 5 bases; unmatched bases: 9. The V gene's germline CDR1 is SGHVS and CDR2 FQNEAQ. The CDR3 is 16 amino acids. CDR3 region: CASSPSGTSGTHEQYF. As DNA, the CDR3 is TGTGCCAGCAGCCCGTCCGGGACTAGCGGGACCCACGAGCAGTACTTC.

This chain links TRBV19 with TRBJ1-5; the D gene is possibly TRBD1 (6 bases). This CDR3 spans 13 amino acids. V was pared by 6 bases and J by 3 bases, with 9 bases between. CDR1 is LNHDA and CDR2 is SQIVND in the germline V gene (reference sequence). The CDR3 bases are TGTGCCAGTAGAAACAGGGCCAATCAGCCCCAGCATTTT. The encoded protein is CASRNRANQPQHF. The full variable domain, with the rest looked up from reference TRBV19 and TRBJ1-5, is DGGITQSPKYLFRKEGQNVTLSCEQNLNHDAMYWYRQDPGQGLRLIYYSQIVNDFQKGDIAEGYSVSREKKESFPLTVTSAQKNPTAFYLCASRNRANQPQHFGDGTRLSIL.